This TCR beta chain was captured in a study of shared T cell receptors in the human thymus. Repertoires were generated with immunoSEQ multiplex PCR, while TCRdb's copy carries only in-frame clones and drops some. The sample includes roughly 710,000 clones, approximately 85% of them seen just once. This clone has just one count. This CDR3 is built from 17 residues. Germline-derived CDR1 and CDR2 are SNHLY and FYNNEI. Losses at the gene ends were 6 bases for V and 5 bases for J; bases not matched to a gene: 16. The data were also submitted as part of a second study, on human thymus T cells.

This sequence originates from a girl under three years old with a congenital heart defect. This rearrangement joins TRBV2 to TRBJ2-5; 9 positions match TRBD1. Specimen: thymocytes. The CDR3 DNA follows: TGTGCCAGCAGACCCGGGACAGGGAGTCTTTGGGAGGAGACCCAGTACTTC. Residues: CASRPGTGSLWEETQYF.